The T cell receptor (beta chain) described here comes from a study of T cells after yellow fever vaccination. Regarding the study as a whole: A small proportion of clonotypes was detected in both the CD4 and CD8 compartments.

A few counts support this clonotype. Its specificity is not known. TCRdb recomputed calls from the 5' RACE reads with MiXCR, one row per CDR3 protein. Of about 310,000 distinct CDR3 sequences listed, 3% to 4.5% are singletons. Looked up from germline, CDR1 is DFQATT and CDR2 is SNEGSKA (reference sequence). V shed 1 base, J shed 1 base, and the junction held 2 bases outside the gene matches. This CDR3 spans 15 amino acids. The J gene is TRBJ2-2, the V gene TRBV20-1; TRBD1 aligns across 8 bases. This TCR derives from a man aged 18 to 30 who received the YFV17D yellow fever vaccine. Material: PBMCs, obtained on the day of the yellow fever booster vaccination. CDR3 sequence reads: CSARGDRGNTGELFF. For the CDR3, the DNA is TGCAGTGCTAGAGGAGACAGGGGGAACACCGGGGAGCTGTTTTTT.